These 17 T cell receptor beta chains came from one sample sequenced in a study of blood T cells in healthy people across ages. A second PCR, run for 7 to 11 cycles, used a sample-barcoded 5' primer plus a J-beta primer mix. TCRdb reprocessed the 5' RACE reads via MiXCR and lists one record per CDR3 protein. This table holds 450,000 to 650,000 distinct CDR3 sequences, 20% to 30% found once. The sample was also linked to a second study, of T cells of mothers and their children.

Sequencing was carried out using blood. Receptors originate from a boy between 5 and 17 years old in good health.

The DNA of the CDR3 is TGTGCCAGCAGCCATACGACAGGGATCCACGAGCAGTACTTC. Its translation: CASSHTTGIHEQYF. The J gene is TRBJ2-7, the V gene TRBV3-1, with 7 bases matching TRBD1. CDR1 is LGHDT and CDR2 is YNNKEL in the germline V gene (reference sequence). After removal of 3 bases from V and 5 bases from J, the junction contained 7 bases not matched to a gene. There are 14 residues in the CDR3.

This chain uses TRBV5-1 with TRBJ1-2, with unresolved D. The CDR3 spans 14 residues. The germline gives CDR1 SGHRS, CDR2 YFSETQ. The V end lost 1 base, the J end lost 3 bases, and 10 bases lay between the germline ends. The CDR3 coding sequence is TGCGCCAGCAGCTTGACAATGGGAGACTATGGCTACACCTTC. Translation: CASSLTMGDYGYTF.

The chain employs TRBV6-6 and TRBJ1-5; possible D gene TRBD1, 5 bases. Trimming took 2 bases from V and 3 from J, leaving 14 bases between them. Germline-derived CDR1 and CDR2 are MNHNY and SVGAGI (reference sequence). The CDR3 runs to 16 residues. The CDR3 sequence: CASSYGSGAVNQPQHF. Here the CDR3 DNA reads TGTGCCAGCAGTTACGGATCCGGGGCGGTCAATCAGCCCCAGCATTTT.

This clonotype occurred a few times. The chain recombines TRBV27 with TRBJ2-5; D ambiguous. Per germline, CDR1 MNHEY and CDR2 SMNVEV (reference sequence). The CDR3 contains 13 residues. V lost 5 bases and J lost 5, with 12 bases in between. The CDR3 here is CASSPWMVETQYF. The CDR3 bases are TGTGCCAGCAGTCCGTGGATGGTGGAGACCCAGTACTTC.

V gene TRBV12-3 or TRBV12-4 combines with J gene TRBJ2-7; tentatively, D is TRBD2 (7 bases). Trimming took off 5 bases at V and 3 bases at J, with 20 bases between the two ends. The CDR3 loop spans 16 amino acids. Here the CDR3 DNA reads TGTGCCAGCAGTCCCGAAGGAGGGGGGGCTTTCTACGAGCAGTACTTC. Translating it yields CASSPEGGGAFYEQYF.

The rearrangement links TRBV29-1 to TRBJ2-5; possibly TRBD2 for D (5 bases). The J call may be faulty, since TRBJ2-7 better matches the DNA end. Germline CDR1 SQVTM, CDR2 ANQGSEA. The CDR3 runs 12 residues. The DNA of the CDR3 is TGCAGCGCCGGCGGGTCCCTCTACGAGCAGTACTTC. It yields the protein CSAGGSLYEQYF.

This clonotype was recorded only once. The chain is built from TRBV6-4 and TRBJ2-7; D not certain. The ends were cut back, 3 bases at V and 2 bases at J, with 11 bases in the middle. CDR3 size: 14 residues. Germline V gives CDR1 MRHNA, CDR2 SNTAGT. This CDR3 is CASSDSDTTYEQYV. CDR3 DNA: TGTGCCAGCAGTGATTCTGATACGACCTACGAGCAGTACGTC.

This chain uses TRBV12-3 or TRBV12-4 with TRBJ1-1; TRBD1 matches 8 bases. The CDR3 totals 13 residues. The J segment lost 6 bases and the V segment lost 5 bases, leaving 5 bases of the junction unmatched. The CDR3 DNA follows: TGTGCCAGCAGTACCCAGGGGGCTCCTGAAGCTTTCTTT. Translated: CASSTQGAPEAFF.

This clonotype came up a few times. This sequence joins TRBV5-1 and TRBJ2-2, with 8 bases fitting TRBD1. Germline V gives CDR1 SGHRS, CDR2 YFSETQ. J was trimmed by 2 bases and V by 5 bases; bases with no gene match: 8. The CDR3 has 16 amino acids. CDR3 DNA: TGCGCCAGCAGTGCCCAGGGGGCTCCCAACACCGGGGAGCTGTTTTTT. Its translation: CASSAQGAPNTGELFF.

This clonotype was counted a few times. Without the conserved terminal phenylalanine or tryptophan, this CDR3 likely stems from a read error. The V gene is TRBV24-1, the J gene TRBJ2-2; D is possibly TRBD2 (6 bases). Trimming took 3 bases from V and 8 from J, leaving 12 bases between them. This CDR3 spans 14 amino acids. Germline assignment: CDR1 KGHDR and CDR2 SFDVKD. CDR3 amino acids: CATSDPRLGGELFL. In nucleotides, the CDR3 is TGTGCCACCAGTGATCCGCGACTAGGGGGGGAGCTGTTTCTT.

The chain has TRBV25-1 and TRBJ1-4; D not certain. CDR1 and CDR2 from the germline V gene are MGHDK and SYGVNS. The V end lost 5 bases, the J end lost 4 bases, and 5 bases lay between the germline ends. The CDR3 covers 12 residues. CDR3 nucleotide sequence: TGTGCCAGCAGTTACCTTAATGAAAAACTGTTTTTT. It specifies CASSYLNEKLFF.

The chain employs TRBV5-1 and TRBJ1-1; D is uncertain. V lost 0 bases and J 4 bases, leaving 13 bases between the germline ends. This CDR3 comprises 15 residues. Germline values: CDR1 SGHRS, CDR2 YFSETQ. CDR3 DNA sequence: TGCGCCAGCAGCTTGGGAGGCGGAGGCCGCACTGAAGCTTTCTTT. As protein: CASSLGGGGRTEAFF.

This clonotype has just a few counts. The V call is TRBV15, the J call TRBJ2-2; TRBD2 agrees at 11 bases. J was trimmed by 4 bases and V by 0 bases; bases with no gene match: 4. Germline V gives CDR1 LNHNV, CDR2 YYDKDF (reference sequence). This CDR3 has 17 residues. The CDR3 region has the DNA TGTGCCACCAGCAGAGAAAATAGCGGGGGGGGCACCGGGGAGCTGTTTTTT. This translates into CATSRENSGGGTGELFF.

This clonotype has more than one count but fewer than ten. This sequence joins TRBV14 and TRBJ2-5, with D maybe TRBD1 (7 bases). The DNA end lines up better with TRBJ2-7; the J call may be wrong. CDR3 length equals 14 residues. Per germline, CDR1 SGHDN and CDR2 FVKESK. The CDR3 reads CASSLQGGDYEQYF. CDR3 nucleotides: TGTGCCAGCAGCCTTCAGGGGGGCGACTACGAGCAGTACTTC.

This clonotype came up a few times. The chain employs TRBV3-1 and TRBJ2-5; 13 nucleotides agree with TRBD2. In germline, CDR1 is LGHDT, CDR2 YNNKEL (reference sequence). Losses at the gene ends were 4 bases for V and 3 bases for J; bases not matched to a gene: 5. The CDR3 runs 16 residues. CDR3 protein: CASSPLGLAGKETQYF. The CDR3 coding sequence is TGTGCCAGCAGCCCGTTGGGACTAGCGGGGAAAGAGACCCAGTACTTC.

The chain couples TRBV7-2 to TRBJ1-6, with D hard to call. The germline CDR1 and CDR2 sequences are SGHTA and FQGNSA. This CDR3 is built from 14 residues. V was trimmed by 1 base and J by 8 bases, leaving 9 bases between them. CDR3 region: CASSLGTNYSPLHF. Here the CDR3 DNA reads TGTGCCAGCAGCTTAGGGACCAACTATTCACCCCTCCACTTT.

This clonotype occurred a few times. This chain links TRBV4-2 with TRBJ1-2; D call uncertain. Germline values: CDR1 LGHNA, CDR2 YNFKEQ. The V end was cut by 1 base, the J end by 6 bases, with 12 bases between. The CDR3 sequence is 14 residues long. CDR3 residues: CASSQGYAGNGYTF. The CDR3, as DNA: TGTGCCAGCAGCCAAGGGTACGCGGGGAATGGCTACACCTTC.